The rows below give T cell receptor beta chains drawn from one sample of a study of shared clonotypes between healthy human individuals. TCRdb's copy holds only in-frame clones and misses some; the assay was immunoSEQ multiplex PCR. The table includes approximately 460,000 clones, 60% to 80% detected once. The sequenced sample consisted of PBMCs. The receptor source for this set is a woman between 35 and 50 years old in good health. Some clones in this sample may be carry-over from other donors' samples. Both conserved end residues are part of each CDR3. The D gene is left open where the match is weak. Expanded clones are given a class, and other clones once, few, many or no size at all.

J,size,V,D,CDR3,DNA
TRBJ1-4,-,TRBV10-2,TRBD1,CASSESDRGREKLFF,TGCGCCAGCAGTGAAAGCGACAGGGGTAGGGAAAAACTGTTTTTT
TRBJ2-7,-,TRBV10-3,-,CAISESARGSYEQYF,TGTGCCATCAGTGAGTCGGCTAGAGGCTCCTACGAGCAGTACTTC
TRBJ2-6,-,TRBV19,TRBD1,CASSIVGGVAGANVLTF,TGTGCCAGTAGTATAGTAGGGGGCGTCGCTGGGGCCAACGTCCTGACTTTC
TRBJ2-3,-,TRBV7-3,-,CASSPPGAGTDTQYF,TGTGCCAGCAGCCCACCAGGCGCTGGCACAGATACGCAGTATTTT
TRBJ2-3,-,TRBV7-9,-,CASSFRAGGADTQYF,TGTGCCAGCAGCTTCCGGGCCGGCGGGGCAGATACGCAGTATTTT
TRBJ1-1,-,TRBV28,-,CASRRQLNTEAFF,TGTGCCAGCAGAAGGCAGCTGAACACTGAAGCTTTCTTT
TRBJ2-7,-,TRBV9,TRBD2,CASSVGSGSMGYEQYF,TGTGCCAGCAGCGTAGGGAGCGGGAGCATGGGCTACGAGCAGTACTTC
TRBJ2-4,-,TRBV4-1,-,CASSQEEGGYIQYF,TGCGCCAGCAGCCAAGAAGAGGGCGGATACATTCAGTACTTC
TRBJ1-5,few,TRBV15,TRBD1,CATSRSRPGTGVGQPQHF,TGTGCCACCAGCAGAAGCCGTCCCGGGACAGGGGTGGGACAGCCCCAGCATTTT
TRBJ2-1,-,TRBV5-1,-,CASSLGASNEQFF,TGCGCCAGCAGCTTGGGAGCTAGTAATGAGCAGTTCTTC
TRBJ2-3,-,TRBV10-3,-,CAISERGVTDTQYF,TGTGCCATCAGTGAGAGGGGAGTCACAGATACGCAGTATTTT
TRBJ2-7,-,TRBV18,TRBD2,CASSPGGSNDEQYF,TGTGCCAGCTCACCAGGCGGGAGTAACGACGAGCAGTACTTC
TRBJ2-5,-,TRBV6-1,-,CASSGTIGETQYF,TGTGCCAGCAGTGGGACAATCGGAGAGACCCAGTACTTC
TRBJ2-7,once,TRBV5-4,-,CASSLVPGSYEQYF,TGTGCCAGCAGCTTGGTTCCAGGTTCCTACGAGCAGTACTTC
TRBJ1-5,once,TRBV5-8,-,CASSFWGPQGLNQPQHF,TGTGCCAGCAGCTTCTGGGGCCCCCAGGGCCTCAATCAGCCCCAGCATTTT
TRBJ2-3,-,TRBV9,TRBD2,CASSVGGSDTQYF,TGTGCCAGCAGCGTCGGGGGGTCAGATACGCAGTATTTT
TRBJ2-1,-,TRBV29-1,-,CSVAGGAWSNEQFF,TGCAGCGTTGCAGGAGGGGCATGGTCTAATGAGCAGTTCTTC
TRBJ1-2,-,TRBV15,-,CATSRVLTDGYTF,TGTGCCACCAGCAGAGTTCTAACAGACGGCTACACCTTC
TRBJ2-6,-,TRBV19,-,CASTPTPPGANVLTF,TGTGCCAGTACTCCTACCCCCCCTGGGGCCAACGTCCTGACTTTC
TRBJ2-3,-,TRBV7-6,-,CASSSPVIGSGGDTQYF,TGTGCCAGCAGCTCCCCCGTTATTGGTAGCGGAGGGGATACGCAGTATTTT
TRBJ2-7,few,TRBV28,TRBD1,CATGTGSVEQYF,TGTGCCACCGGGACAGGGTCGGTCGAGCAGTACTTC
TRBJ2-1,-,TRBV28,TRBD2,CASSLFAGGPYEQFF,TGTGCCAGCAGTTTATTTGCGGGAGGGCCGTATGAGCAGTTCTTC
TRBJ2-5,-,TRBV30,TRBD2,CAWSVTSGRLGETQYF,TGTGCCTGGAGTGTAACTAGCGGGAGGTTGGGAGAGACCCAGTACTTC
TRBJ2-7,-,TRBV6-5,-,CASSLGGSYEQYF,TGTGCCAGCAGTTTAGGCGGCTCCTACGAGCAGTACTTC
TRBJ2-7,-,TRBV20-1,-,CSAIGAYEQYF,TGCAGTGCTATCGGGGCATACGAGCAGTACTTC
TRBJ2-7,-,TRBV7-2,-,CASSQRGQAVEQYF,TGTGCCAGCAGCCAACGGGGCCAAGCTGTAGAGCAGTACTTC
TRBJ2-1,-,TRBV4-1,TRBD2,CASSHRTSGHSYNEQFF,TGCGCCAGCAGCCACCGGACTAGCGGGCACTCCTACAATGAGCAGTTCTTC
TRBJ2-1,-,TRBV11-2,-,CASSPAYDTEQFF,TGTGCCAGCAGCCCAGCCTACGACACCGAGCAGTTCTTC
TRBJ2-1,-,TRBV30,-,CAWRGDKFGNEQFF,TGTGCCTGGAGAGGGGACAAGTTTGGGAATGAGCAGTTCTTC
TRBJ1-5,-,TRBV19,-,CASTQETQPQHF,TGTGCCAGTACACAGGAGACTCAGCCCCAGCATTTT
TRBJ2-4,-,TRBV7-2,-,CASSSRIVGAKNIQYF,TGTGCCAGCAGCTCCCGGATAGTTGGGGCCAAAAACATTCAGTACTTC
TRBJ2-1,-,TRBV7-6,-,CASSWGEGGEQFF,TGTGCCAGCAGCTGGGGTGAGGGGGGTGAGCAGTTCTTC
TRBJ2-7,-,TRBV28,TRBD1,CASTRDSPSYEQYF,TGTGCCAGCACTCGGGACAGTCCCTCCTACGAGCAGTACTTC
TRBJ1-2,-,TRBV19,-,CASSIAFPGIGYTF,TGTGCCAGTAGTATAGCCTTCCCAGGGATTGGCTACACCTTC
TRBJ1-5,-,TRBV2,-,CASSERVGNQPQHF,TGTGCCAGCAGTGAAAGGGTAGGCAATCAGCCCCAGCATTTT
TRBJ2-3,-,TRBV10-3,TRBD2,CAIRGLAGPTDTQYF,TGTGCCATCAGGGGACTAGCGGGCCCCACAGATACGCAGTATTTT
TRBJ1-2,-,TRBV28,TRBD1,CASSSRPLRTGDGYTF,TGTGCCAGCAGTTCACGCCCCCTGAGGACAGGGGATGGCTACACCTTC
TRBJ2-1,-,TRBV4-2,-,CASSQDGGLLEQFF,TGTGCCAGCAGCCAAGACGGCGGGCTACTTGAGCAGTTCTTC
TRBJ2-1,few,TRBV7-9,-,CASSIGGVSNEQFF,TGTGCCAGCAGCATCGGTGGGGTATCCAATGAGCAGTTCTTC
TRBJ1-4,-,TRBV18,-,CASSPLSVTVNEKLFF,TGTGCCAGCTCACCCCTATCCGTCACGGTTAATGAAAAACTGTTTTTT
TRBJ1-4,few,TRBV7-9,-,CASSLEAQGGEKLFF,TGTGCCAGCAGCTTAGAGGCCCAAGGCGGTGAAAAACTGTTTTTT
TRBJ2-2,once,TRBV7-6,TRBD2,CASSLGGLAANTGELFF,TGTGCCAGCAGCTTAGGGGGACTAGCGGCGAACACCGGGGAGCTGTTTTTT
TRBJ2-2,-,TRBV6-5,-,CASSYSGGRGGELFF,TGTGCCAGCAGTTACTCCGGGGGGCGCGGCGGGGAGCTGTTTTTT
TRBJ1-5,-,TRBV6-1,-,CASSGSWGQGQPQHF,TGTGCCAGCAGTGGCTCATGGGGCCAGGGTCAGCCCCAGCATTTT
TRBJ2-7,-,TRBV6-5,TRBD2,CASSTPTSFHEQYF,TGTGCCAGCAGTACACCGACTAGCTTCCACGAGCAGTACTTC
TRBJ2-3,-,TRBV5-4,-,CASSFPGSTDTQYF,TGTGCCAGCAGCTTTCCCGGCAGCACAGATACGCAGTATTTT
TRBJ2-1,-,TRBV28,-,CASSPGRYNEQFF,TGTGCCAGCAGCCCGGGCCGCTACAATGAGCAGTTCTTC
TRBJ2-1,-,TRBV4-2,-,CASSQESASYNEQFF,TGTGCCAGCAGCCAAGAGTCAGCCTCCTACAATGAGCAGTTCTTC